The next 11 T cell receptor beta chains were all read from a single sample in a study of cytomegalovirus exposure and HLA in healthy donors (dated 2017 in TCRdb). Library method: the immunoSEQ multiplex PCR assay. For the multiplex PCR, a mixture combining 60 forward primers for TCR Vbeta segments and 13 reverse primers for TCR Jbeta segments was used. In TCRdb, the immuneACCESS table is reduced to in-frame sequences with V and J assigned. These tables do not hold every clone; where another copy was compared, an unresolved V gene accounts for under half, and the others remain unexplained. This sample holds over 80,000 clones; about 78% were observed only once. The ten largest clones take up around 3.2% of the sample. Sequencing input: PBMCs. The receptors derive from a woman aged 35 to 49 in good health and CMV-seronegative.

The CDR3 sequence: CASSFLLREGGYTF. In DNA, the CDR3 is TGTGCCAGCAGTTTCCTACTCAGGGAGGGAGGCTACACCTTC. The J gene is TRBJ1-2, the V gene TRBV28, with D possibly matching TRBD1 (5 bases). Germline V gene lookup returns CDR1 MDHEN and CDR2 SYDVKM. The CDR3 spans 14 residues. Deletions cut 3 bases from V and 8 bases from J, with 16 bases between.

The rearrangement joins TRBV6-5 to TRBJ2-3; TRBD1 agrees at 8 bases. Trimming at V came to 8 bases and at J to 4 bases, leaving 5 bases not matched to a gene. The CDR3 is made up of 13 amino acids. Germline-derived CDR1 and CDR2 are MNHEY and SVGAGI. DNA for the CDR3: TGTGCCAGCCAGGACAGGGTGGCAGATACGCAGTATTTT. This sequence encodes CASQDRVADTQYF.

The chain is built from TRBV5-1 and TRBJ2-7, with D perhaps matching TRBD1 (5 bases). This CDR3 is 13 amino acids long. CDR1 and CDR2 (germline): SGHRS, YFSETQ. Trimming shortened V by 4 bases and J by 2 bases, and 10 bases separated the two germline ends. The CDR3 nucleotides are TGCGCCAGCAGCCCTACAGGTACCTACGAGCAGTACTTC. It codes for CASSPTGTYEQYF. Looking up the rest from reference TRBV5-1 and TRBJ2-7 gives the full variable domain: KAGVTQTPRYLIKTRGQQVTLSCSPISGHRSVSWYQQTPGQGLQFLFEYFSETQRNKGNFPGRFSGRQFSNSRSEMNVSTLELGDSALYLCASSPTGTYEQYFGPGTRLTVT.

The chain employs TRBV28 and TRBJ1-2; 7 nucleotides line up with TRBD1. This CDR3 contains 15 residues. Germline V gives CDR1 MDHEN, CDR2 SYDVKM. V gave up 7 bases and J gave up 2 bases; unmatched junction bases: 10. The CDR3 region has the DNA TGTGCCAGCATTAAGACAGGGCCGGGAAACTATGGCTACACCTTC. Translated: CASIKTGPGNYGYTF.

V usage is TRBV7-8 and J usage is TRBJ2-7; 7 bases line up with TRBD1. Germline CDR1 is SGHVS and CDR2 is FQNEAQ. CDR3 length equals 15 residues. The V gene end was trimmed by 3 bases and the J gene end by 1 base; junction bases not matched to a gene: 6. The CDR3 DNA is TGTGCCAGCAGCTTCCTCACGGGACAGTCCTACGAGCAGTACTTC. This translates into CASSFLTGQSYEQYF.

V is TRBV5-1 and J is TRBJ2-6; D is perhaps TRBD2 (6 bases). Trimming removed 3 bases at V and 0 bases at J, with 16 bases between. This CDR3 has 18 residues. CDR1 and CDR2 from the germline V gene are SGHRS and YFSETQ. The CDR3: CASSSLTGDASGANVLTF. In DNA form, the CDR3 reads TGCGCCAGCAGCTCCTTGACGGGAGATGCCTCTGGGGCCAACGTCCTGACTTTC.

The rearrangement joins TRBV10-3 to TRBJ2-2; 9 nucleotides match TRBD1. This CDR3 is 17 amino acids long. Germline values: CDR1 ENHRY, CDR2 SYGVKD. V lost 5 bases, J lost 3 bases, and 10 bases stayed unmatched. Written as DNA, the CDR3 is TGTGCCATCAGTTTCCCTGCGGGACAGGGTGACACCGGGGAGCTGTTTTTT. Protein: CAISFPAGQGDTGELFF.

The chain recombines TRBV6-4 with TRBJ2-1, with 8 nucleotides matching TRBD2. The ends lost 4 bases at V and 8 bases at J; junction bases unmatched: 10. Germline V gene data show CDR1 as MRHNA and CDR2 as SNTAGT. The CDR3 length is 15 residues. CDR3 bases: TGTGCCAGCAGTGTAGGGACTAGACATCACGATGAGCAGTTCTTC. Protein: CASSVGTRHHDEQFF.

The J gene is TRBJ1-2, the V gene TRBV15; the match to TRBD1 covers 7 bases. This CDR3 contains 16 residues. Trimming cost V 2 bases and J 3 bases; bases outside gene matches: 9. Germline CDR1 is LNHNV and CDR2 is YYDKDF (reference sequence). The CDR3 region is CATSRPQWDSYYGYTF. CDR3 DNA: TGTGCCACCAGCAGACCCCAATGGGACAGTTACTATGGCTACACCTTC.

The V and J genes are TRBV28 and TRBJ1-2; no firm D call. The germline V gene encodes CDR1 MDHEN and CDR2 SYDVKM. The CDR3 is made up of 14 amino acids. The V and J ends lost 3 bases and 4 bases respectively, with 12 bases between them. CDR3 DNA sequence: TGTGCCAGCAGTTTTAGGACTGCTCCCTATGGCTACACCTTC. Amino acids: CASSFRTAPYGYTF.

The chain combines TRBV18 with TRBJ2-7; D perhaps matches TRBD2 (7 bases). CDR3 length: 16 residues. Per the germline V gene, CDR1 is KGHSH and CDR2 is LQKENI. The V end was cut by 1 base, the J end by 0 bases, with 13 bases between. CDR3 loop: CASSPRGGGYSYEQYF. The CDR3 DNA follows: TGTGCCAGCTCACCACGAGGCGGGGGCTACTCCTACGAGCAGTACTTC.